This TCR beta chain was profiled in a study of control samples from healthy donors and cancer patients (dated by TCRdb to the early 2020s). Concerning this clone: Its antigen target is currently unknown. Per-nucleotide qualities are absent, and no much larger clonotype sits a single base away.

The library was generated by the immunoSEQ multiplex PCR assay. In its TCRdb copy, this immuneACCESS table keeps in-frame sequences only and misses some clones. Where compared with another copy, unresolved V genes explain less than half of these, and the others have no known cause. This sample gives 70,000 or so clones in total; roughly 80% of them show up just once. Over 12% of the sample comes from the top ten. Inclusive of the bounding cysteine and phenylalanine, the CDR3 is 14 residues long. Left in the record is the CDR3 DNA by itself, 42 bases read in frame from the first base. A distance of 9 bases separates the germline ends of V and J, which lose 0 bases and 3 bases respectively. The germline V gene yields SGHRS for CDR1 and YFSETQ for CDR2.

This receptor was identified in a man aged 45-65 years in good health. The specimen was blood. The chain is assembled from TRBV5-1 and TRBJ1-1, with no reliable assignment of the D segment. The DNA sequence is TGCGCCAGCAGCTTGGAACGAGGGTACACTGAAGCTTTCTTT. This translates into CASSLERGYTEAFF.